Listed here are 13 T cell receptor beta chains from one sample, sequenced in a study of identical twins. TCRdb reprocessed the 5' RACE reads with MiXCR, giving one entry per CDR3 protein. Seen here are around 1.7 million distinct CDR3 sequences, about 32% observed once, and the top ten hold 0.25% to 0.3%. Sequencing was done on a sample of cord blood. The receptors originated from a newborn girl in good health.

This chain joins TRBV7-2 and TRBJ1-5, with TRBD1 matching 7 bases. Trimming took 3 bases from V and 1 from J; bases not matched to a gene: 6. The CDR3 contains 16 residues. Germline-derived CDR1 and CDR2 are SGHTA and FQGNSA. CDR3 protein: CASSFQGVVSNQPQHF. The CDR3 DNA is TGTGCCAGCAGCTTTCAGGGGGTCGTGAGCAATCAGCCCCAGCATTTT.

This clonotype has only a few counts. V and J are TRBV25-1 and TRBJ2-7; 10 bases map to TRBD2. Germline loops: CDR1 MGHDK, CDR2 SYGVNS. The CDR3 length is 16 residues. V gave up 2 bases and J gave up 7 bases; unmatched junction bases: 11. The CDR3 DNA reads as TGTGCCAGCAGTGAACTAGCGGGAGTCGGGTTTACGGAGCAGTACTTC. The encoded protein is CASSELAGVGFTEQYF.

As concerns this clonotype: Possible read error: a much larger clone is one base away. CDR3: CASSLDYVYGYTF. The CDR3 nucleotides are TGTGCCAGCAGCTTAGATTATGTCTATGGCTACACCTTC. The chain carries TRBV11-2 and TRBJ1-2; D not resolved. The CDR3 length is 13 residues. The germline CDR1 and CDR2 sequences are SGHAT and FQNNGV. Trimming removed 0 bases from V and 4 bases from J, with 6 bases in between.

The gene calls are TRBV7-9 and TRBJ2-7; TRBD2 agrees at 8 bases. Germline CDR1 SEHNR, CDR2 FQNEAQ (reference sequence). CDR3 size: 15 residues. The J segment lost 7 bases and the V segment lost 5 bases, leaving 13 bases of the junction unmatched. CDR3 in DNA: TGTGCCAGCAGCCCCGGGGGGGGGGCGTCGGGTGAGCAGTACTTC. It translates to CASSPGGGASGEQYF.

In its sample, this clonotype was seen once. This chain uses TRBV3-1 with TRBJ2-3; no definite D call. Trimming shortened V by 1 base and J by 4 bases, and 15 bases separated the two germline ends. Looked up from germline, CDR1 is LGHDT and CDR2 is YNNKEL (reference sequence). This CDR3 region has 16 residues. The CDR3 DNA is TGTGCCAGCAGCCAAGTACCGGACCACCGCCCAGATACGCAGTATTTT. Translated, it gives CASSQVPDHRPDTQYF.

There are many counts of this clonotype. CDR3 bases: TGTGCCAGCAGTGGGACTAGCGGGAATGAGCAGTTCTTC. It is translated as CASSGTSGNEQFF. This chain connects TRBV9 to TRBJ2-1; 12 nucleotides agree with TRBD2. The CDR3 is made up of 13 amino acids. The J segment lost 7 bases and the V segment lost 5 bases, leaving 1 base of the junction unmatched. Germline V gene lookup returns CDR1 SGDLS and CDR2 YYNGEE.

Concerning this clonotype: Germline is not matched at one junction end, which may reflect a read error. This chain uses TRBV7-9 with TRBJ2-1, with D possibly called TRBD1 or TRBD2 (6 bases each). The CDR3 spans 15 residues. Germline lookup yields CDR1 SEHNR and CDR2 FQNEAQ (reference sequence). CDR3 residues: CASSLASGGYNGQFF. The CDR3, as DNA: TGTGCCAGCAGCTTAGCGTCCGGGGGCTACAATGGGCAGTTCTTC.

The chain uses TRBV20-1 and TRBJ1-5, with 11 bases that match TRBD1. Unmatched junction bases numbered 8, after V lost 7 bases and J lost 0 bases. Germline V CDR1 and CDR2: DFQATT, SNEGSKA (reference sequence). CDR3 length: 16 amino acids. The CDR3 nucleotides read TGCAGTGTCCGACGGACAGGGGGCCGTAGCAATCAGCCCCAGCATTTT. Translated, it gives CSVRRTGGRSNQPQHF.

The chain couples TRBV30 to TRBJ2-7, with 9 bases aligning to TRBD1. Per germline, CDR1 GTSNPN and CDR2 SVGIG (reference sequence). This CDR3 spans 13 amino acids. V lost 8 bases, J lost 2 bases, and 7 bases stayed unmatched. CDR3 in DNA: TGTGCCAGCTACAGGGGGCAGACCTACGAGCAGTACTTC. Translation: CASYRGQTYEQYF.

The chain has TRBV29-1 and TRBJ2-1; D call uncertain. The end of the DNA fits TRBJ2-7 better, so the J call may be wrong. CDR3 length: 14 amino acids. Germline CDR1 and CDR2: SQVTM and ANQGSEA. CDR3 DNA: TGCAGCGTGTCGGAGCTGTTGAAGTACAATGAGCAGTACTTC. It translates to CSVSELLKYNEQYF.

The rearrangement links TRBV20-1 to TRBJ1-5; TRBD1 might be the D (5 bases). Germline-derived CDR1 and CDR2 are DFQATT and SNEGSKA (reference sequence). The CDR3 extends over 15 amino acids. V shed 1 base and J shed 0 bases, with 10 bases lying between them. In nucleotides, the CDR3 is TGCAGTGCTAGAGGCCCACAGGATAGCAATCAGCCCCAGCATTTT. Protein: CSARGPQDSNQPQHF.

This clonotype was observed a handful of times. The chain recombines TRBV12-3 or TRBV12-4 with TRBJ2-5; D remains unclear. The CDR3 contains 13 residues. Deletions cut 6 bases from V and 4 bases from J, with 12 bases between. The CDR3 reads CASSWAWGETQYF. In nucleotides, the CDR3 is TGTGCCAGCAGCTGGGCTTGGGGAGAGACCCAGTACTTC.

The gene calls are TRBV3-1 and TRBJ2-7; D tentatively reads TRBD1 or TRBD2 (5 bases each). Germline V CDR1 and CDR2: LGHDT, YNNKEL (reference sequence). This CDR3 contains 14 residues. Trimming removed 0 bases at V and 10 bases at J, with 16 bases between. The CDR3 DNA reads TGTGCCAGCAGCCAAGACAGGGAGTTAGAGATCCAGTACTTC. This gives the protein CASSQDRELEIQYF.